This T cell receptor beta chain stems from a study of T cell changes during pregnancy in multiple sclerosis. Profiling relied on immunoSEQ multiplex PCR, and the TCRdb table lists in-frame clones only, not all of them. The table has 55,000 or so clones, 85% to 90% seen once. The CDR3 extends over 13 amino acids. V gave up 6 bases and J gave up 6 bases, with 11 bases separating them. From germline, CDR1 is LNHDA and CDR2 SQIVND (reference sequence). The sample consisted of CD4+ T cells from peripheral blood mononuclear cells, taken in the first trimester of pregnancy. This clonotype originated in a female donor with multiple sclerosis, enrolled in a pregnancy study. This chain connects TRBV19 to TRBJ2-2; no definite D call. The CDR3 protein is CASSRQGSGELFF. The CDR3 DNA is TGTGCCAGTAGCAGGCAAGGTTCCGGGGAGCTGTTTTTT.